The rows below give T cell receptor beta chains drawn from one sample of a study of graft-versus-host responses after intestinal transplantation. For these receptors, no antigen is known. The assay was immunoSEQ multiplex PCR, and TCRdb's table has in-frame clones only and misses some. The table includes about 89,000 clones, just over 90% detected once. Sequencing used unstimulated CD8+ T cells sorted from spleen or lymph node cells, obtained before intestinal transplant. These receptors came from a human donor who received an intestinal transplant. CDR3s leave out the opening cysteine and the closing phenylalanine or tryptophan. Not every row has a clone size; where given, it reads once, few, many or a size class.

clone_size j_call v_call cdr3_aa
NA TRBJ2-3 TRBV2 ASSDPASGSIRDTQY
NA TRBJ2-3 TRBV9 ASSLTGTGGEDTQY
NA TRBJ2-7 TRBV5-6 ASSLNGTAAYEQY
few TRBJ2-7 TRBV6-6 ASSPGLSYEQY
NA TRBJ2-3 TRBV6-5 ASSLGTSGTTDTQY
NA TRBJ2-7 TRBV6-5 ASSSTGTSYEQY
NA TRBJ1-3 TRBV30 AWTTGANLSGNTTY
NA TRBJ1-4 TRBV4-1 ASSPQGNEKLF
NA TRBJ1-1 TRBV6-5 ASRDTELNTEAF
NA TRBJ2-7 TRBV9 ASSVQRDSPSYEQY
NA TRBJ2-1 TRBV4-3 ASSQDGGGPYNEQF
NA TRBJ1-2 TRBV9 ASSEAQGIYGYT
NA TRBJ2-3 TRBV28 ASSSLTGGEDTDTQY
NA TRBJ2-3 TRBV27 ASSPGQITDTQY
NA TRBJ2-7 TRBV6-6 ASGQGYDEQY
NA TRBJ1-6 TRBV7-8 ASSLAWGQPNYNSPLH
NA TRBJ2-1 TRBV19 ASSTDRGRYNEQF
NA TRBJ2-3 TRBV19 ASSATTDTQY
NA TRBJ1-1 TRBV27 ASSPTGVNTEAF
once TRBJ2-5 TRBV27 ASSADVRETQY
NA TRBJ1-1 TRBV13 ASSPYRVVDTEAF
NA TRBJ1-1 TRBV6-1 ASSDRDYTEAF
NA TRBJ2-1 TRBV11-2 ASFPPAGGLSDNEQF
once TRBJ2-7 TRBV27 ASSGGAYEQY
once TRBJ2-7 TRBV5-6 ASSLLASGEPYEQY
NA TRBJ1-1 TRBV28 ASSFRDDTEAF
NA TRBJ1-5 TRBV19 ASSTWGQGDQPQH
NA TRBJ2-3 TRBV27 ASSSGQRTDTQY
NA TRBJ2-7 TRBV4-3 ASSQARGNYEQY
NA TRBJ1-1 TRBV7-9 ATSLDSSEAF
NA TRBJ2-3 TRBV4-3 ASSQWTGGTDTQY
NA TRBJ2-7 TRBV11-2 ASSFTEPLEQY
NA TRBJ2-6 TRBV7-9 ASSSRLAGVTGANVLT
NA TRBJ2-7 TRBV27 ASGQGAYEQY
NA TRBJ1-1 TRBV2 ASSDDRGEAF
NA TRBJ2-3 TRBV30 AWSELAGGRGSTDTQY
NA TRBJ1-3 TRBV7-9 ASTALPGQITSGNTIY
NA TRBJ2-7 TRBV15 ATSSTGYEQY
once TRBJ2-7 TRBV14 ASGPSGGFSYEQY